The entry below gives a single T cell receptor (delta chain) sequence along with its context. This clone was seen more than once but under ten times. This receptor's antigen is unknown. No base-level quality is on record; no much larger clone is a single base apart. In the germline V gene, CDR1 corresponds to TSWWSYY and CDR2 to QGS. The V and J ends are trimmed by 2 bases and 0 bases, leaving 19 bases between them. The CDR3 holds 18 amino acids from the cysteine to the phenylalanine. This entry keeps only the CDR3 DNA: 54 bases, framed from base 1. The sample originates from a study of Vδ1+ human thymocytes listed by TCRdb under 2018. Some background on the complete study: mRNA-level TRG and TRD CDR3 repertoires of highly purified Vdelta1+ thymocytes from young children were characterised as a data resource. Earlier work had validated the multiplex-based CDR3 amplicon strategy against 5'RACE-based methods for generating CDR3 amplicons.

Thymic samples were depleted of alphabeta T cells, then CD3+ TCRVdelta1+ TCRVdelta2- thymocytes were FACS-sorted. The purity of the sorted Vdelta1+ thymocytes fell between roughly 97% and 99.6%. The thymic specimens were obtained from under ten paediatric patients, aged about 5 days to 17 months, who were having corrective cardiac surgery. Thymic tissue was dispersed and mononuclear cells isolated on a Histopaque-1077 density gradient. Staining used anti-TCRVdelta1 clone TS8.2, anti-TCRVdelta2 clone B6, anti-CD3 clone HIT3a and anti-TCRalphabeta clone IP26 antibodies. What the authors observed across the whole study: The thymic TRG and TRD repertoires appeared highly polyclonal, with Gaussian CDR3 length distributions, in contrast to the oligoclonal repertoires of peripheral blood. Despite high sort purity, roughly 18% of thymic TRD sequences were Vdelta2 (and few Vdelta3), unlike peripheral blood Vdelta1+ controls. Because no clustering by age or sex was seen, donors were not stratified by age or sex in the analyses. Because unexpected Vdelta2 sequences could lead to misinterpretation of bulk repertoire data, the authors recommended using highly purified populations and validating at the single-cell level. Many TRG clonotypes were found to be shared between donors (up to roughly 6.9x10^3), whereas TRD repertoires were found to be essentially private (max about 100 shared).

RNA was extracted with the RNeasy mini kit and reverse transcribed using Superscript III. CDR3 amplicons were produced by multiplex PCR using pooled V-gene forward primers and a constant-region reverse primer with Illumina adaptor overhangs. After gel purification, the amplicons were indexed with Nextera index primers during 7 to 8 additional PCR cycles and then purified using AMPure XP beads. The libraries were sequenced on an Illumina MiSeq using paired-end 250 bp reads, dual indexing and a 20% PhiX spike-in. Per the authors' processing: Reads were quality checked with FastQC, and TRG read pairs were merged with ea-utils fastq-join. IMGT/HighV-QUEST was used to annotate the sequences, only productive sequences with an unambiguous V-gene assignment were kept, and clonotypes were defined as sequences sharing an identical CDR3 sequence. Downstream analysis used VDJtools 1.1.1, tcR 2.2.3, Treemap and vegan Shannon diversity in R 3.4.4. Clonotypes were called again by TCRdb from the public reads via CATT, and duplicate nucleotide sequences were then merged into one entry. TCRdb's processing, not the authors' own work, is the source of the V and J calls. Within this sample are just under 55,000 delta-chain clones, with approximately 16% of them counted one time only. The ten largest clones take up approximately 0.54% of the sample.

The TCR was taken from a boy under two years old who had congenital heart surgery. Material: Vdelta1+ gamma-delta thymocytes from the thymus. The cell subset or site label here, explained by the study, means: FACS-sorted CD3+ TCRalphabeta- TCRVdelta1+ TCRVdelta2- thymocytes. Recombination joined TRDV1 with TRDJ1, with a weak D call of TRDD3 (5 bases match). The encoded CDR3 is CALGENLLRIRHTDKLIF. The sequenced DNA is TGTGCTCTTGGGGAAAATCTACTACGGATAAGGCACACCGATAAACTCATCTTT.